A single sample gave rise to the 17 T cell receptor beta chains below, sequenced in a study of OX40 agonist ivuxolimab in advanced cancers. Clones were sequenced by immunoSEQ multiplex PCR, and TCRdb holds only the in-frame ones, with some missing. This repertoire shows around 41,000 clones, approximately 90% found once; its top ten account for 6%. The sample consisted of CD4+ or CD8+ T cells sorted from blood, taken in a trial of the OX40 agonist ivuxolimab. These receptors came from an adult with an advanced solid tumor such as melanoma, head and neck, liver or kidney cancer.

The chain carries TRBV29-1 and TRBJ2-7, with TRBD2 matching 7 bases. V dropped 4 bases and J dropped 2; count of bases not matched to a gene: 2. This CDR3 has 12 amino acids. The germline V gene encodes CDR1 SQVTM and CDR2 ANQGSEA. The CDR3 DNA reads TGCAGCGTTGTTCGGGGGGCCTACGAGCAGTACTTC. Protein: CSVVRGAYEQYF.

J is TRBJ2-7 and V is TRBV5-4; no reliable D call. This CDR3 comprises 12 residues. Trimming shortened V by 2 bases and J by 5 bases, and 8 bases separated the two germline ends. Per germline, CDR1 SGHNT and CDR2 YYREEE (reference sequence). The CDR3 DNA reads as TGTGCCAGCAGCTTTCCTGGCGACGAGCAGTACTTC. Residues: CASSFPGDEQYF. The full variable domain, rest sourced from reference TRBV5-4 and TRBJ2-7, is ETGVTQSPTHLIKTRGQQVTLRCSSQSGHNTVSWYQQALGQGPQFIFQYYREEENGRGNFPPRFSGLQFPNYSSELNVNALELDDSALYLCASSFPGDEQYFGPGTRLTVT.

This chain joins TRBV6-1 and TRBJ2-5; D remains ambiguous. With 2 bases removed from V and 1 base from J, the gap between germline ends came to 11 bases. The CDR3 runs to 15 residues. In germline, CDR1 is MNHNS, CDR2 SASEGT. CDR3 coding DNA: TGTGCCAGCAGTGAATTGATAGGCAGCCAAGAGACCCAGTACTTC. Encoded protein: CASSELIGSQETQYF.

This clone appeared once. The chain combines TRBV2 with TRBJ2-1, with D perhaps given as TRBD1 or TRBD2 (5 bases each). Germline-derived CDR1 and CDR2 are SNHLY and FYNNEI. The CDR3 contains 11 residues. V was shortened by 6 bases and J by 16 bases, with 16 bases between the two germline ends. Here the CDR3 reads CASRRVVQVFF. DNA for the CDR3: TGTGCCAGCAGGCGGGTTGTACAGGTTTTCTTC. Filled out from reference TRBV2 and TRBJ2-1, the complete variable domain reads EPEVTQTPSHQVTQMGQEVILRCVPISNHLYFYWYRQILGQKVEFLVSFYNNEISEKSEIFDDQFSVERPDGSNFTLKIRSTKLEDSAMYFCASRRVVQVFFGPGTRLTVL.

The chain links TRBV29-1 to TRBJ1-1; TRBD1 agrees at 7 bases. There are 13 residues in the CDR3. Germline V gene data show CDR1 as SQVTM and CDR2 as ANQGSEA. Trimming removed 4 bases from V and 5 bases from J; junction bases left unmatched: 7. The chain's CDR3 is CSVGEGATTEAFF. In DNA, the CDR3 is TGCAGCGTTGGGGAGGGGGCTACAACTGAAGCTTTCTTT.

The V and J genes are TRBV6-5 and TRBJ1-2; perhaps TRBD1 as D (5 bases). The V gene lost 4 bases and the J gene lost 2 bases, with 17 bases spanning the gap. The CDR3 is 16 amino acids. The germline V gene encodes CDR1 MNHEY and CDR2 SVGAGI. CDR3 coding DNA: TGTGCCAGCAGTTCGGGACGCCAATATCTAAACTATGGCTACACCTTC. Its translation is CASSSGRQYLNYGYTF.

This clone was recorded once. This chain uses TRBV6-6 with TRBJ1-1, with D perhaps TRBD1 (5 bases). The CDR3 is made up of 14 amino acids. V was shortened by 7 bases and J by 2 bases, with 14 bases between the two germline ends. Per the germline V gene, CDR1 is MNHNY and CDR2 is SVGAGI (reference sequence). The CDR3 reads CASKTQGSNTEAFF. The CDR3 DNA reads TGTGCCAGCAAAACCCAGGGTTCCAACACTGAAGCTTTCTTT.

In the case of this clone: Germline is not matched at one junction end, which may reflect a read error. This sequence joins TRBV27 and TRBJ2-1; unclear D gene. CDR1 MNHEY and CDR2 SMNVEV come from the germline V gene (reference sequence). The CDR3 consists of 13 residues. The CDR3 DNA sequence: TGTGCCAGCAGTTTTTCCCCCCGAGCGATCCGGATCTTC. Its protein is CASSFSPRAIRIF.

The rearrangement joins TRBV10-1 to TRBJ2-7; 8 nucleotides line up with TRBD1. Germline lookup yields CDR1 WNHNN and CDR2 SYGVQD (reference sequence). J was trimmed by 3 bases and V by 8 bases; bases with no gene match: 6. The CDR3 is made up of 13 amino acids. The CDR3 protein is CASQRGTGYEQYF. The CDR3 DNA is TGCGCCAGCCAACGAGGGACAGGCTACGAGCAGTACTTC.

This clone occurred once. V is TRBV10-3 and J is TRBJ2-1, with D maybe TRBD1 (5 bases). V lost 10 bases to trimming and J lost 5 bases, with 18 bases between them. CDR3 size: 14 residues. Germline CDR1 and CDR2: ENHRY and SYGVKD. The CDR3, as DNA: TGTGCCACCTATCACCCCGACAGACACAATGAGCAGTTCTTC. Amino acids: CATYHPDRHNEQFF.

This chain links TRBV11-3 with TRBJ2-3; a possible D gene is TRBD2 (6 bases). There are 16 residues in the CDR3. The V end was cut by 5 bases, the J end by 0 bases, with 15 bases between. CDR1 is SGHNT, CDR2 YENEEA, per germline. The CDR3 sequence: CASSPGRGTSTDTQYF. As DNA, the CDR3 is TGTGCCAGCAGCCCCGGGCGGGGCACTAGCACAGATACGCAGTATTTT.

The chain uses TRBV28 and TRBJ2-5; perhaps TRBD2 as D (5 bases). Germline V gene lookup returns CDR1 MDHEN and CDR2 SYDVKM. Trimming removed 8 bases from V and 4 bases from J, with 11 bases in between. The CDR3 spans 12 residues. CDR3 amino acids: CASFTGSETQYF. The CDR3, as DNA: TGTGCCAGCTTCACGGGGTCAGAGACCCAGTACTTC.

The V call is TRBV28, the J call TRBJ2-6; D is unclear. Between the trimmed V and J ends, which lost 3 bases and 0 bases, there was a span of 6 bases. Germline CDR1 is MDHEN and CDR2 is SYDVKM. The CDR3 length is 15 residues. The CDR3 coding sequence is TGTGCCAGCAGTTTGTCGAACTCTGGGGCCAACGTCCTGACTTTC. Amino acid sequence: CASSLSNSGANVLTF. Looking up the rest from reference TRBV28 and TRBJ2-6 gives the full variable domain: DVKVTQSSRYLVKRTGEKVFLECVQDMDHENMFWYRQDPGLGLRLIYFSYDVKMKEKGDIPEGYSVSREKKERFSLILESASTNQTSMYLCASSLSNSGANVLTFGAGSRLTVL.

This chain uses TRBV6-4 with TRBJ2-7; no clear D gene. The CDR3 totals 13 residues. Per the germline V gene, CDR1 is MRHNA and CDR2 is SNTAGT. Trimming cost V 8 bases and J 3 bases, with 14 bases left between them. In nucleotides, the CDR3 is TGTGCCAGCGCCCGGGTGGTCGGCTACGAGCAGTACTTC. As protein: CASARVVGYEQYF.

The chain employs TRBV6-1 and TRBJ2-1; the D gene is possibly TRBD2 (5 bases). Deletions cut 10 bases from V and 5 bases from J, with 9 bases between. This CDR3 has 11 amino acids. From germline, CDR1 is MNHNS and CDR2 SASEGT. CDR3 DNA sequence: TGTGCCATCAAGCGGAACAATGAGCAGTTCTTC. Translated: CAIKRNNEQFF.

The chain is built from TRBV7-2 and TRBJ2-7; tentatively, D is TRBD1 (6 bases). Germline-derived CDR1 and CDR2 are SGHTA and FQGNSA. The CDR3 is 14 residues long. Trimming took 5 bases from V and 2 from J, leaving 13 bases between them. The CDR3, as DNA: TGTGCCAGCAGCCCGAGGACAGCACCCTACGAGCAGTACTTC. Its translation is CASSPRTAPYEQYF.

The genes are TRBV28 and TRBJ2-7; possible D gene TRBD1, 5 bases. The ends were cut back, 1 base at V and 0 bases at J, with 10 bases in the middle. The CDR3 runs to 15 residues. CDR1 is MDHEN, CDR2 SYDVKM, per germline. CDR3 bases: TGTGCCAGCAGTTTATTTGACAGTAGCTCCTACGAGCAGTACTTC. This gives the protein CASSLFDSSSYEQYF.